This is a list of T cell receptor beta chains from one sample in a study of T cells in Graves' hyperthyroidism and ophthalmopathy. Each CDR3 protein gets one entry after TCRdb re-called the multiplex PCR reads with MiXCR. The top ten clones hold 30% to 40% of a sample with approximately 600,000 distinct CDR3 sequences, less than 25% of them seen once. The sequencing sample was made of blood. These receptors were obtained from a young man with Graves' ophthalmopathy. Both conserved end residues are part of each CDR3. D genes are given only for firm matches. Some rows have no size entry. The others give once, few or many, or a class for an expanded clone.

j_call clone_size v_call d_call cdr3_aa cdr3_nt
TRBJ2-7 NA TRBV12-3/TRBV12-4 NA CATRDRFYEQYF TGTGCCACCCGGGACCGCTTCTACGAGCAGTACTTC
TRBJ1-2 many TRBV5-1 NA CASSPQSLYGYTF TGCGCCAGCAGCCCACAGTCCCTCTATGGCTACACCTTC
TRBJ2-1 NA TRBV9 NA CASSVGITSYGGEQFF TGTGCCAGCAGCGTAGGAATAACTAGCTATGGTGGTGAGCAGTTCTTC
TRBJ1-5 NA TRBV20-1 NA CSASMGGGSNQPQHF TGCAGTGCTTCGATGGGGGGGGGTAGCAATCAGCCCCAGCATTTT
TRBJ2-7 few TRBV10-3 TRBD2 CAIRETSGRDHEQYF TGTGCCATCAGGGAGACTAGCGGGAGAGACCACGAGCAGTACTTC
TRBJ2-1 NA TRBV2 NA CASRSDSTYNEQFF TGTGCCAGCAGAAGTGACAGTACCTACAATGAGCAGTTCTTC
TRBJ1-1 few TRBV20-1 NA CSAAAGADTEAFF TGCAGTGCTGCTGCGGGGGCGGACACTGAAGCTTTCTTT
TRBJ2-5 NA TRBV6-2/TRBV6-3 NA CASGYGGNGETQYF TGTGCCAGCGGTTACGGGGGTAATGGAGAGACCCAGTACTTC
TRBJ1-1 many TRBV11-2 NA CASSIRGRMFEAFF TGTGCCAGCAGTATTCGGGGCCGAATGTTTGAAGCTTTCTTT
TRBJ1-4 NA TRBV6-1 NA CASRPTGGVNEKLFF TGTGCCAGCAGGCCTACGGGGGGCGTTAATGAAAAACTGTTTTTT
TRBJ2-7 many TRBV18 NA CASSPDNPPYEQYF TGTGCCAGCTCACCGGACAACCCTCCCTACGAGCAGTACTTC
TRBJ2-3 NA TRBV10-3 TRBD2 CAINNSGRLDTQYF TGTGCCATCAACAATAGCGGGAGATTAGATACGCAGTATTTT
TRBJ2-3 NA TRBV6-5 TRBD2 CASSYKAGAGDTQYF TGTGCCAGCAGTTACAAGGCGGGAGCAGGAGATACGCAGTATTTT
TRBJ2-7 few TRBV19 TRBD2 CASSLTSVKLYEQYF TGTGCCAGTAGTCTGACTAGCGTGAAGCTCTACGAGCAGTACTTC
TRBJ2-7 NA TRBV5-1 TRBD2 CASRAGLASSEQYF TGCGCCAGCAGAGCGGGACTAGCGTCCTCCGAGCAGTACTTC
TRBJ2-7 NA TRBV5-1 TRBD1 CASNSGTGASEQYF TGCGCCAGCAACTCCGGGACAGGGGCCTCCGAGCAGTACTTC
TRBJ2-6 NA TRBV6-1 NA CASGEISGANVLTF TGTGCCAGTGGGGAGATCTCTGGGGCCAACGTCCTGACTTTC
TRBJ2-3 NA TRBV25-1 NA CASNPGFSTDTQYF TGTGCCAGCAACCCGGGTTTTAGCACAGATACGCAGTATTTT
TRBJ2-7 NA TRBV20-1 TRBD2 CSAFPGLGKYEQYF TGCAGTGCTTTCCCGGGACTAGGGAAATACGAGCAGTACTTC
TRBJ2-7 NA TRBV30 NA CAWNAVTYEQYF TGTGCCTGGAACGCGGTTACCTACGAGCAGTACTTC
TRBJ2-7 NA TRBV12-5 NA CASGLRGHEQYF TGTGCTAGTGGACTTCGGGGCCACGAGCAGTACTTC
TRBJ1-5 NA TRBV28 NA CASSFGRGGQPQHF TGTGCCAGCAGTTTTGGGAGGGGAGGTCAGCCCCAGCATTTT